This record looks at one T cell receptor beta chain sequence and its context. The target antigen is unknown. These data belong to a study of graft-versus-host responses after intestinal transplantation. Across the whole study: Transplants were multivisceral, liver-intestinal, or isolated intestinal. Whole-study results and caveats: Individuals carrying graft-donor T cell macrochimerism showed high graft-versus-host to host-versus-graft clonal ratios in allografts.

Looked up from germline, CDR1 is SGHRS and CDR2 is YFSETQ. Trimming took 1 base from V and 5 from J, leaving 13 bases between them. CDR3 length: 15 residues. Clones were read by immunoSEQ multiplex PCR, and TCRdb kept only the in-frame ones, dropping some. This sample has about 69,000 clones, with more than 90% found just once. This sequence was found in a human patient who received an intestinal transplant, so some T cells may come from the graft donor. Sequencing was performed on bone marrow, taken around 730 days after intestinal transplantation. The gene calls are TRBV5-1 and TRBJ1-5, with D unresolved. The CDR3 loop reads CASSLNPVEDQPQHF. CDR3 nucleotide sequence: TGCGCCAGCAGCTTGAATCCGGTAGAGGATCAGCCCCAGCATTTT.